The 11 T cell receptor beta chains presented below share a single source sample, sequenced in a study of cytomegalovirus exposure and HLA in healthy donors. PCR primers comprised 60 Vbeta and 13 Jbeta primers. TCRdb's table, derived via immunoSEQ multiplex PCR, lists solely in-frame clones and lacks some. This table holds a few hundred thousand clones, around 80% found once. The sequencing input was PBMCs. All receptors derive from a woman aged 40 to 50 in good health and CMV-seronegative.

This clone was detected only a few times. This chain joins TRBV6-7 and TRBJ1-5; D not certain. TRBV6-7 is annotated as an ORF whose role is uncertain. The V end was cut by 2 bases, the J end by 2 bases, with 28 bases between. This CDR3 is 21 amino acids long. The DNA for the CDR3 is TGTGCCAGCAGTTACGAGGGAATTAGATCGGGCCGTGGAGTGGGCAATCAGCCCCAGCATTTT. Encoded protein: CASSYEGIRSGRGVGNQPQHF.

This clone has just a few counts. The chain couples TRBV18 to TRBJ1-2, with TRBD1 matching over 10 bases. Germline V CDR1 and CDR2: KGHSH, LQKENI. The CDR3 consists of 15 residues. J lost 10 bases, V lost 3 bases, and 11 bases had no gene match. CDR3 residues: CASSPGGRQGAVYTF. The CDR3 nucleotides are TGTGCCAGCTCACCGGGGGGCCGACAGGGGGCTGTCTACACCTTC.

V usage is TRBV30 and J usage is TRBJ2-5; D is perhaps TRBD2 (5 bases). The CDR3 spans 13 residues. Looked up from germline, CDR1 is GTSNPN and CDR2 is SVGIG (reference sequence). Trimming pared 3 bases from V and 1 base from J, leaving 9 bases between. The CDR3 DNA is TGTGCCTGGAGCCTTCTAGCCCAAGAGACCCAGTACTTC. Its translation: CAWSLLAQETQYF.

This chain connects TRBV6-5 to TRBJ2-7; 7 bases line up with TRBD1. Germline loops: CDR1 MNHEY, CDR2 SVGAGI. The V segment lost 0 bases and the J segment 5 bases; nucleotides outside the gene matches: 10. The CDR3 runs 16 residues. DNA of the CDR3: TGTGCCAGCAGTTACTCCGGAGGCAGGGGGTACGACGAGCAGTACTTC. It yields the protein CASSYSGGRGYDEQYF.

The chain uses TRBV6-1 and TRBJ1-4; D is undetermined. This CDR3 has 16 residues. The germline V gene encodes CDR1 MNHNS and CDR2 SASEGT. The V end lost 2 bases, the J end lost 0 bases, and 10 bases lay between the germline ends. The CDR3 loop reads CASSEYSPATNEKLFF. The CDR3 nucleotides read TGTGCCAGCAGTGAATACAGCCCTGCAACTAATGAAAAACTGTTTTTT.

This chain's CDR3 is CASSLAIGEDTQYF. As DNA, the CDR3 is TGTGCCAGCAGCTTGGCCATTGGGGAGGATACGCAGTATTTT. The J gene is TRBJ2-3, the V gene TRBV5-6; D may be TRBD2 (5 bases). Germline lookup yields CDR1 SGHDT and CDR2 YYEEEE. Deletions cut 0 bases from V and 6 bases from J, with 11 bases between. This CDR3 has 14 residues. Together with reference TRBV5-6 and TRBJ2-3, the CDR3 gives the full variable domain: DAGVTQSPTHLIKTRGQQVTLRCSPKSGHDTVSWYQQALGQGPQFIFQYYEEEERQRGNFPDRFSGHQFPNYSSELNVNALLLGDSALYLCASSLAIGEDTQYFGPGTRLTVL.

As for this clone: Other DNA sequences from this sample encode an identical CDR3 as well. The chain is built from TRBV5-6 and TRBJ1-6, with D unclear. The CDR3 totals 15 residues. Germline V lookup: CDR1 SGHDT, CDR2 YYEEEE. Between the trimmed V and J ends, which lost 6 bases and 0 bases, there was a span of 10 bases. The CDR3 protein is CASNTGSSYNSPLHF. CDR3 DNA sequence: TGTGCCAGCAATACGGGGAGCTCCTATAATTCACCCCTCCACTTT.

The rearrangement uses TRBV14 and TRBJ1-6, with unresolved D. Per germline, CDR1 SGHDN and CDR2 FVKESK. CDR3 length: 23 amino acids. V lost 1 base, J lost 9 bases, and 37 bases lay in between. CDR3 DNA: TGTGCCAGCAGCCAAGGCTTAAACTGGCAGGCGGTCTCCGCCGACCTAGCCCGTTCACCCCTCCACTTT. It encodes CASSQGLNWQAVSADLARSPLHF. Based on the CDR3 plus reference TRBV14 and TRBJ1-6, the full variable domain is EAGVTQFPSHSVIEKGQTVTLRCDPISGHDNLYWYRRVMGKEIKFLLHFVKESKQDESGMPNNRFLAERTGGTYSTLKVQPAELEDSGVYFCASSQGLNWQAVSADLARSPLHFGNGTRLTVT.

J is TRBJ2-2 and V is TRBV9; 8 positions agree with TRBD1. CDR1 is SGDLS, CDR2 YYNGEE, per germline. V lost 4 bases and J lost 2; bases outside the gene matches: 7. The CDR3 is 16 amino acids. CDR3 loop: CASSSHDRGNTGELFF. CDR3 DNA: TGTGCCAGCAGCTCCCACGACAGGGGAAACACCGGGGAGCTGTTTTTT.

The chain has TRBV15 and TRBJ2-1; TRBD2 matches 12 bases. V lost 2 bases to trimming and J lost 8 bases; unmatched junction nucleotides: 7. Germline V gene lookup returns CDR1 LNHNV and CDR2 YYDKDF (reference sequence). There are 16 residues in the CDR3. The CDR3 sequence: CATSRYPGLAGHEQFF. In nucleotides, the CDR3 is TGTGCCACCAGCAGATATCCGGGACTAGCGGGTCATGAGCAGTTCTTC. The complete variable domain, with remaining parts taken from reference TRBV15 and TRBJ2-1, reads DAMVIQNPRYQVTQFGKPVTLSCSQTLNHNVMYWYQQKSSQAPKLLFHYYDKDFNNEADTPDNFQSRRPNTSFCFLDIRSPGLGDTAMYLCATSRYPGLAGHEQFFGPGTRLTVL.

V usage is TRBV7-9 and J usage is TRBJ1-1, with D perhaps TRBD1 (5 bases). CDR1 SEHNR and CDR2 FQNEAQ come from the germline V gene (reference sequence). Trimming left V 2 bases short and J 7 bases short, with 11 bases between. This CDR3 is built from 13 residues. The CDR3 DNA sequence: TGTGCCAGCAGCTTATTTGGGCAGGGTGAAGCTTTCTTT. Its protein product is CASSLFGQGEAFF.